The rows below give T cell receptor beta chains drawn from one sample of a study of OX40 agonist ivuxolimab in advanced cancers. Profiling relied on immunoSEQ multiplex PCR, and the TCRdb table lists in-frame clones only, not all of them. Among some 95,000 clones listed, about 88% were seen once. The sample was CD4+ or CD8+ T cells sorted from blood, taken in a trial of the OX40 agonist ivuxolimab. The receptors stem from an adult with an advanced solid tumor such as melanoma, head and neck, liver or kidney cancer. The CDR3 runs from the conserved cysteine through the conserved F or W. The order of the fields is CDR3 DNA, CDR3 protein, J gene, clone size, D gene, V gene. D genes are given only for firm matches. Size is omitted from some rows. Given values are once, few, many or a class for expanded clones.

TGTGCCAGCAGTCCGTGGACCGATCCCAATGAGCAGTTCTTC,CASSPWTDPNEQFF,TRBJ2-1,.,.,TRBV27
TGTGCCAGCAGCCGGGAGGTCGGCTACACCTTC,CASSREVGYTF,TRBJ1-2,.,.,TRBV7-2
TGTGCCAGCAGCGCTCTAAACTCCGGGGAGCTGTTTTTT,CASSALNSGELFF,TRBJ2-2,.,.,TRBV9
TGTGCCAGCAGTTTAGAAGTGGCGTATCGGTCCTACAATGAGCAGTTCTTC,CASSLEVAYRSYNEQFF,TRBJ2-1,.,.,TRBV27
TGCGCCAGCAGCCAGGGACTAGCGGGAGTACAAGAGACCCAGTACTTC,CASSQGLAGVQETQYF,TRBJ2-5,.,TRBD2,TRBV5-1
TGTGCCGGCAGCCCCGGACAGGGTGACTATGGCTACACCTTC,CAGSPGQGDYGYTF,TRBJ1-2,.,TRBD1,TRBV28
TGTGCCAGCAGCCCCTATCACCGCAATCAGCCCCAGCATTTT,CASSPYHRNQPQHF,TRBJ1-5,.,.,TRBV21-1
TGCGCCAGCAGTCAATCGAAAACCTACTATGGCTACACCTTC,CASSQSKTYYGYTF,TRBJ1-2,.,.,TRBV23-1
TGTGCCAGCAGCCCATGGGACAGTTCGGGGACCCAGTACTTC,CASSPWDSSGTQYF,TRBJ2-5,.,TRBD1,TRBV9
TGCGCCAGCAGCTTGGCCCCAATCGGACTTAATTCACCCCTCCACTTT,CASSLAPIGLNSPLHF,TRBJ1-6,.,.,TRBV5-1
TGCAGTGCTACAAATAACTATGGCTACACCTTC,CSATNNYGYTF,TRBJ1-2,.,.,TRBV20-1
TGTGCTAGTTCCTTGGGACTGCCATTTGAGACCCAGTACTTC,CASSLGLPFETQYF,TRBJ2-5,.,.,TRBV12-5
TGTGCCAGTAGTATAGATCTGAATCAGCCCCAGCATTTT,CASSIDLNQPQHF,TRBJ1-5,.,.,TRBV19
TGTGCCAGCAGTGGGGGAGGGATTCGCACAGATACGCAGTATTTT,CASSGGGIRTDTQYF,TRBJ2-3,.,TRBD2,TRBV28
TGTGCCAGCAGTGCCACAGGGGGGAACACTGAAGCTTTCTTT,CASSATGGNTEAFF,TRBJ1-1,.,TRBD1,TRBV11-3
TGTGCCACCGGGGGGGCGGGAGTAGTCGAGCAGTACTTC,CATGGAGVVEQYF,TRBJ2-7,.,TRBD2,TRBV5-4
TGTGCCAGCAGCACCCGGCATCAAGAGACCCAGTACTTC,CASSTRHQETQYF,TRBJ2-5,.,.,TRBV9
TGTGCCAGCAGCTTTCTGACAGGTCAAGATGGCTACACCTTC,CASSFLTGQDGYTF,TRBJ1-2,.,.,TRBV11-2
TGTGCCAGCAGCTCCGGGACTATTATGGATACGCAGTATTTT,CASSSGTIMDTQYF,TRBJ2-3,.,TRBD2,TRBV7-2
TGTGCCAGCAGCTTAGGTGGAGGGATTAGCAATCAGCCCCAGCATTTT,CASSLGGGISNQPQHF,TRBJ1-5,few,.,TRBV7-2
TGTGCCAGCAGTCTCCCCGGACATGCGGGTGTTGAGACCCAGTACTTC,CASSLPGHAGVETQYF,TRBJ2-5,.,.,TRBV28
TGTGCCAGCAGTTTCATTATTGGCAGGTTAAACACTGAAGCTTTCTTT,CASSFIIGRLNTEAFF,TRBJ1-1,.,.,TRBV28
TGCAGCGTTGACGCAGAAAGCACAGATACGCAGTATTTT,CSVDAESTDTQYF,TRBJ2-3,.,.,TRBV29-1
TGTGCCAGCAGCCATAACAGGGGAACCCATGAGCAGTTCTTC,CASSHNRGTHEQFF,TRBJ2-1,once,TRBD1,TRBV4-2
TGTGCCAGCAGCCCCTCTTTAGCGAGAGTCTACAATGAGCAGTTCTTC,CASSPSLARVYNEQFF,TRBJ2-1,.,.,TRBV7-2
TGTGCCAGCTCAAGGGACGCGCAGGAGACCCAGTACTTC,CASSRDAQETQYF,TRBJ2-5,.,.,TRBV18
TGTGCCAGCAGCTATTACCACAGGGGCTCTGGAAACACCATATATTTT,CASSYYHRGSGNTIYF,TRBJ1-3,.,TRBD1,TRBV7-2
TGTGCCAGCAGTCCTGACGGAAACACTGAAGCTTTCTTT,CASSPDGNTEAFF,TRBJ1-1,once,.,TRBV28
TGTGCCAGTAGTATAGCGGTGGGAGGGCCCGGGGAGCTGTTTTTT,CASSIAVGGPGELFF,TRBJ2-2,once,TRBD2,TRBV19
TGTGCCAGCAGTGGAGCGAAAGCTTTCTTT,CASSGAKAFF,TRBJ1-1,few,.,TRBV2
TGTGCCAGCAGTTTTAGGGATGGCTACACCTTC,CASSFRDGYTF,TRBJ1-2,.,.,TRBV28
TGTGCCAGTACCCTGGGGACTAGCTCAACCAATGAGCAGTTCTTC,CASTLGTSSTNEQFF,TRBJ2-1,.,TRBD2,TRBV19
TGTGCCAGCAGCCCCACTTCGAATACGCAGTATTTT,CASSPTSNTQYF,TRBJ2-3,few,.,TRBV7-9
TGTGCCAGCAGATCCGGCGTCGGACAATCGAACACCGGGGAGCTGTTTTTT,CASRSGVGQSNTGELFF,TRBJ2-2,.,.,TRBV5-4
TGTGCCAGCACCCTAGTAGGCGCAGACGAAGCTTTCTTT,CASTLVGADEAFF,TRBJ1-1,.,.,TRBV7-9
TGTGCCAGCAGCTTAAGCCGGACTAGCACAGATACGCAGTATTTT,CASSLSRTSTDTQYF,TRBJ2-3,.,.,TRBV7-3
TGTGCCAGCAGTGGACGCACAGGGGGCGAGCAGCCCCAGCATTTT,CASSGRTGGEQPQHF,TRBJ1-5,.,TRBD1,TRBV2
TGTGCCAGCAACCCCCAGGGAGCATCCTACGAGCAGTACTTC,CASNPQGASYEQYF,TRBJ2-7,.,.,TRBV2
TGTGCCAGCAGACCAGGGTTCCAGCCCCAGCATTTT,CASRPGFQPQHF,TRBJ1-5,.,.,TRBV6-1
TGCGCCAGCAGCGCCGGGACTAGCGGGAGATTAGAGACCCAGTACTTC,CASSAGTSGRLETQYF,TRBJ2-5,.,TRBD2,TRBV5-1
TGTGCCACCAGCAGCTACACCGGAGTGAGCACTGAAGCTTTCTTT,CATSSYTGVSTEAFF,TRBJ1-1,.,.,TRBV15
TGTGCCAGCAGCTCTCGACAGGGGAAGGAGAACTATGGCTACACCTTC,CASSSRQGKENYGYTF,TRBJ1-2,.,TRBD1,TRBV5-5
TGTGCCAGCAGCTTATCCCGCTCGAATCAGCCCCAGCATTTT,CASSLSRSNQPQHF,TRBJ1-5,once,.,TRBV7-2
TGTGCCAGCAGTCAGGGGGGTGGCTACACCTTC,CASSQGGGYTF,TRBJ1-2,.,TRBD1,TRBV6-1
TGTGCCAGCAGTTCCGGGACCATGTATGGCTACACCTTC,CASSSGTMYGYTF,TRBJ1-2,.,.,TRBV28
TGTGCCAGTACGGACAGGGGGTCCGGCGGGAGCAATCAGCCCCAGCATTTT,CASTDRGSGGSNQPQHF,TRBJ1-5,.,TRBD1,TRBV19
TGCGCCAGCAGCCTCCGACAGCAAGAGACCCAGTACTTC,CASSLRQQETQYF,TRBJ2-5,.,.,TRBV5-1
TGTGCCAGCAGCTTACTATCGGACGATGCCTTTGGCTACACCTTC,CASSLLSDDAFGYTF,TRBJ1-2,.,.,TRBV7-2
TGTGCCAGCCAACGTTTGGGGGGAGGCGCTGAAGCTTTCTTT,CASQRLGGGAEAFF,TRBJ1-1,.,.,TRBV28
TGCGCCAGCAGAGAGAGCTCTGGAAACACCATATATTTT,CASRESSGNTIYF,TRBJ1-3,.,.,TRBV5-1
TGTGCCAGCGCGAGGGGACTTAACTACGAGCAGTACTTC,CASARGLNYEQYF,TRBJ2-7,.,.,TRBV28
TGTGCCAGCTCACCAGTTCCAGCCAAAAACATTCAGTACTTC,CASSPVPAKNIQYF,TRBJ2-4,.,.,TRBV6-1
TGTGCCAGCAGCTTATCGGCGGGAGGGCCCGCAGATACGCAGTATTTT,CASSLSAGGPADTQYF,TRBJ2-3,.,TRBD2,TRBV13
TGTGCCATCAGTGAGTCTGGCGGGAGCAGAGATACGCAGTATTTT,CAISESGGSRDTQYF,TRBJ2-3,once,TRBD2,TRBV10-3